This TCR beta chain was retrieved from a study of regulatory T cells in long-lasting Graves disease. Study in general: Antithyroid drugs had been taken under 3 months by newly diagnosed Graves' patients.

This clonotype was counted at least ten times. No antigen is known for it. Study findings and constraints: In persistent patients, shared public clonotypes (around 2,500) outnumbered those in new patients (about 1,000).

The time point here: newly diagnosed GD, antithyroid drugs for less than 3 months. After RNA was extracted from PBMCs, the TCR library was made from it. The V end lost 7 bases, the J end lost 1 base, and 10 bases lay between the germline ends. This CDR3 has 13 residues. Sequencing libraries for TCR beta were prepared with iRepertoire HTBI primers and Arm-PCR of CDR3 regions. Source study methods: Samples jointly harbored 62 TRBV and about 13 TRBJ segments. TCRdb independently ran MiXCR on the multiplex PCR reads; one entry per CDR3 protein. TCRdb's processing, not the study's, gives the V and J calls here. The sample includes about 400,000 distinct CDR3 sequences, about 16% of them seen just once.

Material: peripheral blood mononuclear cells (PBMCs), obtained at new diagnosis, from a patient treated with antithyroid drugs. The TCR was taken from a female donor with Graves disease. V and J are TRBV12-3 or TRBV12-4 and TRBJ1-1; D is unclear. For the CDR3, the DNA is TGTGCCAGCACCTTGGGAGAGAACACTGAAGCTTTCTTT. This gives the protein CASTLGENTEAFF.